This TCR beta chain was captured in a study of patients and donors after allogeneic stem cell transplantation. One entry per CDR3 protein, called by TCRdb with MiXCR from the RT-PCR reads. The sample shows some 880,000 distinct CDR3 sequences, about a sixth of them seen only once. The CDR3 loop spans 13 amino acids. V lost 0 bases and J 4 bases, leaving 10 bases between the germline ends. Germline CDR1 reads DFQATT; CDR2 reads SNEGSKA (reference sequence). This clonotype was picked up a small number of times. The sequenced sample consisted of blood, either unsorted or a sorted T cell fraction (not recorded which). The rearrangement links TRBV20-1 to TRBJ2-7; D gene ambiguous. The clonotype was recovered from a human donor who was either an allogeneic HSCT recipient or a stem cell or donor lymphocyte infusion donor (not recorded which). It is not recorded whose cells these are; they may come from a transplant donor. CDR3 sequence reads: CSARDIPPYEQYF. The CDR3 DNA follows: TGCAGTGCTAGAGATATTCCGCCTTACGAGCAGTACTTC.